The 8 T cell receptor beta chains presented below share a single source sample, sequenced in a study of CD8 T cells in Susac syndrome. RNA in amounts of roughly 0.5 to 1 ug was reverse transcribed with random hexamers. MiXCR, run by TCRdb on the immunoSEQ multiplex PCR reads, gives a single entry per CDR3 protein. The repertoire consists of over 130,000 distinct CDR3 sequences, with 90% to 95% occurring once and the leading ten covering 0.11%. Sequenced: CD4+ T cells from PBMCs. Receptor source: a human donor with multiple sclerosis.

The chain combines TRBV24-1 with TRBJ1-5; 10 bases agree with TRBD1. V gave up 9 bases and J gave up 3 bases; unmatched junction bases: 7. Germline CDR1 and CDR2: KGHDR and SFDVKD. There are 15 residues in the CDR3. CDR3 in DNA: TGTGCCACCTTTGGACAGGGGGTGGACAATCAGCCCCAGCATTTT. This sequence encodes CATFGQGVDNQPQHF.

The CDR3, as DNA: TGTGCCAGCAGCGTCACCAGGGTTACTCGTCGCTATGGCTACACCTTC. Translated, it gives CASSVTRVTRRYGYTF. The chain is built from TRBV5-6 and TRBJ1-2, with D maybe TRBD1 (5 bases). V lost 4 bases and J 4 bases, leaving 20 bases between the germline ends. The V gene's germline CDR1 is SGHDT and CDR2 YYEEEE. The CDR3 sequence is 16 residues long.

The chain couples TRBV27 to TRBJ2-2; a possible D gene is TRBD2 (6 bases). CDR1 is MNHEY and CDR2 is SMNVEV in the germline V gene (reference sequence). The CDR3 length is 15 residues. The V gene lost 2 bases and the J gene lost 6 bases, with 13 bases spanning the gap. Written as DNA, the CDR3 is TGTGCCAGCAGTTTACTAGCGATAGCTCCCGGGGAGCTGTTTTTT. Protein sequence: CASSLLAIAPGELFF.

The rearrangement uses TRBV6-6 and TRBJ2-2; 8 bases align to TRBD2. The CDR3 extends over 16 amino acids. The V gene's germline CDR1 is MNHNY and CDR2 SVGAGI (reference sequence). The junction had 2 bases not matched to a gene; V was cut back by 2 bases and J by 0 bases. The CDR3 sequence is CASSYTSGTNTGELFF. The DNA of the CDR3 is TGTGCCAGCAGTTACACTAGCGGTACGAACACCGGGGAGCTGTTTTTT.

The J gene is TRBJ1-3, the V gene TRBV9; D not resolved. V was pared by 3 bases and J by 3 bases, with 10 bases between. CDR3 length: 14 amino acids. Germline-derived CDR1 and CDR2 are SGDLS and YYNGEE. The CDR3 sequence is CASSARIDGNTIYF. The CDR3 region has the DNA TGTGCCAGCAGCGCCCGAATTGATGGAAACACCATATATTTT.

The chain links TRBV20-1 to TRBJ2-7; D remains ambiguous. The CDR3 has 12 amino acids. Germline-derived CDR1 and CDR2 are DFQATT and SNEGSKA (reference sequence). V lost 8 bases and J 4 bases, leaving 15 bases between the germline ends. This chain's CDR3 is CSPQAQLYEQYF. CDR3 sequence (DNA): TGCAGTCCCCAGGCCCAGCTTTACGAGCAGTACTTC.

The table lists this clonotype with a few counts. The J gene is TRBJ1-1, the V gene TRBV3-1; D call uncertain. V was shortened by 5 bases and J by 1 base, with 8 bases between the two germline ends. The CDR3 is 13 amino acids. Germline V gene sequence: CDR1 LGHDT, CDR2 YNNKEL (reference sequence). This CDR3 reads CASSFRQNTEAFF. The CDR3 DNA is TGTGCCAGCAGCTTTCGACAGAACACTGAAGCTTTCTTT.

The J gene is TRBJ2-1, the V gene TRBV20-1, with 7 nucleotides matching TRBD1. Germline CDR1 is DFQATT and CDR2 is SNEGSKA (reference sequence). Losses at the gene ends were 3 bases for V and 7 bases for J; bases not matched to a gene: 9. CDR3 length equals 14 residues. The CDR3 protein is CSASKGAQRNEQFF. CDR3 sequence (DNA): TGCAGTGCTAGTAAGGGGGCCCAAAGAAATGAGCAGTTCTTC.